The next 24 T cell receptor beta chains were all read from a single sample in a study of OX40 agonist ivuxolimab in advanced cancers. TCRdb's copy holds only in-frame clones and misses some; the assay was immunoSEQ multiplex PCR. This table has 61,000 or so clones, roughly four fifths appearing once. The starting material was CD4+ or CD8+ T cells sorted from blood, obtained in a trial of the OX40 agonist ivuxolimab. The receptor set was obtained from an adult with an advanced solid tumor such as melanoma, head and neck, liver or kidney cancer.

This clone was counted once. The chain employs TRBV9 and TRBJ2-7, with D possibly matching TRBD2 (6 bases). V was pared by 0 bases and J by 4 bases, with 17 bases between. CDR3 length equals 16 residues. Germline-derived CDR1 and CDR2 are SGDLS and YYNGEE. The CDR3 loop is CASSVEGRRDGYEQYF. The CDR3 DNA sequence: TGTGCCAGCAGCGTAGAGGGGAGGAGGGACGGGTACGAGCAGTACTTC.

This clone has a handful of counts. This chain joins TRBV7-6 and TRBJ1-4, with 11 nucleotides matching TRBD1. J was trimmed by 6 bases and V by 5 bases; bases with no gene match: 5. The germline CDR1 and CDR2 sequences are SGHVS and FNYEAQ. The CDR3 is 15 amino acids. Here the CDR3 reads CASSPGTGGDEKLFF. The CDR3 nucleotides read TGTGCCAGCAGCCCCGGGACAGGGGGAGATGAAAAACTGTTTTTT.

The chain links TRBV6-5 to TRBJ2-5, with 8 bases identical to TRBD1. This CDR3 is 15 amino acids long. With V trimmed by 5 bases and J by 4 bases, 9 bases remained unmatched. Germline V gene sequence: CDR1 MNHEY, CDR2 SVGAGI. CDR3 loop: CASSPGQGTRETQYF. In nucleotides, the CDR3 is TGTGCCAGCAGTCCCGGACAGGGTACCCGAGAGACCCAGTACTTC.

This chain joins TRBV7-2 and TRBJ1-6; no firm D call. The CDR3 is made up of 13 amino acids. Germline V gene sequence: CDR1 SGHTA, CDR2 FQGNSA. Trimming removed 1 base at V and 7 bases at J, with 5 bases between. The CDR3 is CASSLDVNSPLHF. The CDR3 DNA reads as TGTGCCAGCAGCTTAGATGTAAATTCACCCCTCCACTTT. The variable domain in full, completed from reference TRBV7-2 and TRBJ1-6, reads GAGVSQSPSNKVTEKGKDVELRCDPISGHTALYWYRQSLGQGLEFLIYFQGNSAPDKSGLPSDRFSAERTGGSVSTLTIQRTQQEDSAVYLCASSLDVNSPLHFGNGTRLTVT.

The V and J genes are TRBV27 and TRBJ1-1; D perhaps matches TRBD1 (5 bases). Per the germline V gene, CDR1 is MNHEY and CDR2 is SMNVEV (reference sequence). The CDR3 sequence is 14 residues long. V was shortened by 2 bases and J by 3 bases, with 10 bases between the two germline ends. The CDR3 protein is CASSLGATYTEAFF. The CDR3 region has the DNA TGTGCCAGCAGTTTAGGGGCGACGTACACTGAAGCTTTCTTT.

V is TRBV6-5 and J is TRBJ1-1; tentatively, D is TRBD1 (6 bases). Trimming stripped 6 bases from V and 5 bases from J, with 10 bases between. Germline V gene lookup returns CDR1 MNHEY and CDR2 SVGAGI. This CDR3 contains 12 residues. CDR3 in amino acids: CASRTGFTEAFF. The CDR3 coding sequence is TGTGCCAGCAGAACAGGGTTTACTGAAGCTTTCTTT.

The chain employs TRBV6-6 and TRBJ2-2; maybe TRBD1 (6 bases). The V gene lost 6 bases and the J gene lost 5 bases, with 13 bases spanning the gap. Germline V gene lookup returns CDR1 MNHNY and CDR2 SVGAGI (reference sequence). CDR3 length: 14 residues. CDR3 bases: TGTGCCAGCAGGGCCGGGACAAGGACCGGGGAGCTGTTTTTT. It encodes CASRAGTRTGELFF.

The J gene is TRBJ1-4, the V gene TRBV6-5, with 7 bases lining up with TRBD1. CDR3 size: 15 residues. Germline values: CDR1 MNHEY, CDR2 SVGAGI. The trim removed 2 bases at V and 4 bases at J, leaving 4 bases unmatched. This chain's CDR3 is CASSYTTGINEKLFF. CDR3 coding DNA: TGTGCCAGCAGTTACACGACAGGGATTAATGAAAAACTGTTTTTT.

The chain employs TRBV6-5 and TRBJ2-1, with D perhaps given as TRBD1 or TRBD2 (7 bases each). Germline CDR1 is MNHEY and CDR2 is SVGAGI. CDR3 length: 15 residues. V lost 0 bases, J lost 7 bases, and 13 bases lay in between. The CDR3 region is CASSYSTRGGNEQFF. The CDR3 DNA reads as TGTGCCAGCAGTTACTCGACCAGGGGGGGGAATGAGCAGTTCTTC.

The genes are TRBV7-9 and TRBJ1-1, with a tentative D call TRBD1 (5 bases). The CDR3 contains 13 residues. Trimming stripped 0 bases from V and 6 bases from J, with 8 bases between. Per germline, CDR1 SEHNR and CDR2 FQNEAQ (reference sequence). In nucleotides, the CDR3 is TGTGCCAGCAGCTTAGCAGGGGCCGCTGAAGCTTTCTTT. Translating gives CASSLAGAAEAFF.

The chain joins TRBV28 to TRBJ1-3, with unresolved D. The V end was cut by 4 bases, the J end by 5 bases, with 6 bases between. Germline CDR1 MDHEN, CDR2 SYDVKM. This CDR3 has 12 residues. CDR3 residues: CASSSGRNTIYF. The CDR3 nucleotides read TGTGCCAGCAGTTCGGGGAGAAACACCATATATTTT. Variable domain in full (rest from reference TRBV28 and TRBJ1-3): DVKVTQSSRYLVKRTGEKVFLECVQDMDHENMFWYRQDPGLGLRLIYFSYDVKMKEKGDIPEGYSVSREKKERFSLILESASTNQTSMYLCASSSGRNTIYFGEGSWLTVV.

This sequence joins TRBV28 and TRBJ1-2; TRBD1 matches 8 bases. The CDR3 totals 12 residues. Trimming removed 10 bases from V and 5 bases from J; junction bases left unmatched: 6. Germline V lookup: CDR1 MDHEN, CDR2 SYDVKM. The CDR3, as DNA: TGTGCCAACTACGACAGGGGATATGGCTACACCTTC. Translating gives CANYDRGYGYTF.

The chain uses TRBV10-3 and TRBJ1-1; TRBD1 is a possible D gene (5 bases). Germline CDR1 is ENHRY and CDR2 is SYGVKD. Trimming pared 2 bases from V and 0 bases from J, leaving 10 bases between. The CDR3 loop spans 15 amino acids. The CDR3 nucleotides are TGTGCCATCAGTGAGAACGAGGGGATGAACACTGAAGCTTTCTTT. Its translation: CAISENEGMNTEAFF.

This chain connects TRBV28 to TRBJ1-5; TRBD1 agrees at 10 bases. Germline loops: CDR1 MDHEN, CDR2 SYDVKM. CDR3 length: 15 amino acids. The J segment lost 2 bases and the V segment lost 2 bases, leaving 0 bases of the junction unmatched. DNA for the CDR3: TGTGCCAGCAGTTTAGGGACAGGGGGCAATCAGCCCCAGCATTTT. Amino acid sequence: CASSLGTGGNQPQHF.

The chain combines TRBV2 with TRBJ1-6; 9 bases agree with TRBD1. Germline CDR1 SNHLY, CDR2 FYNNEI. The CDR3 length is 14 residues. Trimming removed 6 bases from V and 9 bases from J; junction bases left unmatched: 6. CDR3 coding DNA: TGTGCCAGCAGCGCCGGGACAGGGATTTCACCCCTCCACTTT. It is translated as CASSAGTGISPLHF. Full variable domain (remainder filled in from reference TRBV2 and TRBJ1-6): EPEVTQTPSHQVTQMGQEVILRCVPISNHLYFYWYRQILGQKVEFLVSFYNNEISEKSEIFDDQFSVERPDGSNFTLKIRSTKLEDSAMYFCASSAGTGISPLHFGNGTRLTVT.

The genes are TRBV5-1 and TRBJ2-5; 12 bases align to TRBD1. The junction had 4 bases not matched to a gene; V was cut back by 4 bases and J by 0 bases. CDR1 SGHRS and CDR2 YFSETQ come from the germline V gene. The CDR3 runs 16 residues. The CDR3 region is CASSGGTGGYQETQYF. CDR3 DNA: TGCGCCAGCAGCGGCGGGACAGGGGGCTACCAAGAGACCCAGTACTTC.

In this sample, this clone turned up once. The chain carries TRBV19 and TRBJ2-3, with 7 bases identical to TRBD2. V lost 5 bases and J lost 5; bases outside the gene matches: 4. The CDR3 extends over 13 amino acids. Germline values: CDR1 LNHDA, CDR2 SQIVND (reference sequence). CDR3 residues: CASSSGRVDTQYF. DNA of the CDR3: TGTGCCAGTAGTTCAGGGAGGGTAGATACGCAGTATTTT.

This clone was detected once. At one boundary the junction diverges from the germline segment, which might be a read error. V is TRBV7-7 and J is TRBJ1-1; no reliable D call. There are 13 residues in the CDR3. CDR1 is SSHAT, CDR2 FNYEAQ, per germline (reference sequence). CDR3 loop: CASSLVEGTEAFF. For the CDR3, the DNA is TGTGCTAGCAGCTTAGTAGAGGGCACTGAAGCTTTCTTT.

CDR3 sequence: CASSPRVQGREQYF. CDR3 nucleotides: TGTGCCAGCAGCCCCCGCGTACAGGGGAGGGAGCAGTACTTC. The V call is TRBV11-3, the J call TRBJ2-7, with D perhaps TRBD1 (7 bases). Trimming pared 5 bases from V and 7 bases from J, leaving 18 bases between. Per germline, CDR1 SGHNT and CDR2 YENEEA. CDR3 length equals 14 residues.

The V gene is TRBV6-1, the J gene TRBJ2-7; D not certain. V was shortened by 2 bases and J by 0 bases, with 8 bases between the two germline ends. CDR1 is MNHNS, CDR2 SASEGT, per germline. CDR3 length equals 14 residues. CDR3 DNA: TGTGCCAGCAGTGAACTCTGGAGCTCCTACGAGCAGTACTTC. As protein: CASSELWSSYEQYF.

The chain uses TRBV5-1 and TRBJ2-2, with D perhaps being TRBD1 or TRBD2 (5 bases each). V lost 6 bases and J 4 bases, leaving 16 bases between the germline ends. The CDR3 has 15 amino acids. CDR1 is SGHRS, CDR2 YFSETQ, per germline. CDR3 bases: TGCGCCAGCAAGCCGGGACCTCAGGGCACCGGGGAGCTGTTTTTT. As protein: CASKPGPQGTGELFF.

This sequence joins TRBV4-3 and TRBJ2-1; no reliable D call. In germline, CDR1 is LGHNA, CDR2 YSLEER. The CDR3 runs 14 residues. Trimming removed 4 bases from V and 5 bases from J, with 12 bases in between. The CDR3 sequence is CASSRGTANNEQFF. The CDR3, as DNA: TGCGCCAGCAGCCGAGGAACAGCTAACAATGAGCAGTTCTTC.

CDR3 nucleotides: TGCGCCAGCAGCTCGACGACAGCCAAAAACATTCAGTACTTC. Translation: CASSSTTAKNIQYF. V and J are TRBV5-1 and TRBJ2-4; D remains unclear. Germline assignment: CDR1 SGHRS and CDR2 YFSETQ. CDR3 size: 14 residues. V lost 3 bases, J lost 0 bases, and 7 bases lay in between.

The chain employs TRBV29-1 and TRBJ1-1; 7 bases are a match to TRBD1. The trim removed 6 bases at V and 7 bases at J, leaving 11 bases unmatched. CDR1 is SQVTM, CDR2 ANQGSEA, per germline. This CDR3 contains 13 residues. The CDR3 region is CSVEFDRAIEAFF. CDR3 DNA: TGCAGCGTGGAGTTTGACAGGGCGATTGAAGCTTTCTTT.